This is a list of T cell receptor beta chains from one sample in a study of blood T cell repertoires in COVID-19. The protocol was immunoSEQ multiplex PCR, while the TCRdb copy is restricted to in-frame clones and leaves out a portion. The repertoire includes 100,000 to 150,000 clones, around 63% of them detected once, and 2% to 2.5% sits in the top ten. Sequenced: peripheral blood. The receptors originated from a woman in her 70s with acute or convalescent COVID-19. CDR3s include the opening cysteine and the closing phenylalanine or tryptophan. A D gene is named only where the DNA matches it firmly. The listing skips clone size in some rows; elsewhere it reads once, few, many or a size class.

DNA: TGCGCCAGCAGCCCGGGAGGGCGCTCCTACAATGAGCAGTTCTTC; CDR3: CASSPGGRSYNEQFF; J: TRBJ2-1; D: TRBD2; size: NA; V: TRBV4-1
DNA: TGTGCCAGCAGTTTGCGGGGGTGGAATACGCAGTATTTT; CDR3: CASSLRGWNTQYF; J: TRBJ2-3; D: TRBD2; size: NA; V: TRBV27
DNA: TGTGCTAGTGGATCACGGACAGGCCCCTACGAGCAGTACTTC; CDR3: CASGSRTGPYEQYF; J: TRBJ2-7; D: TRBD1; size: NA; V: TRBV12-5
DNA: TGCGCCAGCAGCTTGGGGGCTAGCAACAATGAGCAGTTCTTC; CDR3: CASSLGASNNEQFF; J: TRBJ2-1; D: NA; size: NA; V: TRBV5-1
DNA: TGTGCCAGCAGCCCCCCCGGGTCAGATACGCAGTATTTT; CDR3: CASSPPGSDTQYF; J: TRBJ2-3; D: NA; size: NA; V: TRBV7-3
DNA: TGTGCCAGCAGTTTATGGTCGACCCGGACCCGGACTAGCGGAAGCTCCTACAATGAGCAGTTCTTC; CDR3: CASSLWSTRTRTSGSSYNEQFF; J: TRBJ2-1; D: TRBD2; size: few; V: TRBV28
DNA: TGTGCCAGCAACCGGGGGGGGACCTACAATGAGCAGTTCTTC; CDR3: CASNRGGTYNEQFF; J: TRBJ2-1; D: TRBD2; size: NA; V: TRBV27
DNA: TGTGCCAGCAGCCAAGATCCAAACAATGAGCAGTTCTTC; CDR3: CASSQDPNNEQFF; J: TRBJ2-1; D: NA; size: NA; V: TRBV3-1/TRBV3-2
DNA: TGTGCCAGCAGTTTACCTTGGGAGGCACCAACTGAAGCTTTCTTT; CDR3: CASSLPWEAPTEAFF; J: TRBJ1-1; D: NA; size: NA; V: TRBV28
DNA: TGTGCCAGCAGCCAAGATATCACTAGCGGGAGACGGAATGAGCAGTTCTTC; CDR3: CASSQDITSGRRNEQFF; J: TRBJ2-1; D: TRBD2; size: many; V: TRBV4-2
DNA: TGTGCCAGCAATTTGGGGGACAGGGCCACCGGGGAGCTGTTTTTT; CDR3: CASNLGDRATGELFF; J: TRBJ2-2; D: TRBD1; size: once; V: TRBV2
DNA: TGCGCCAGCAGTCCGGGACAGGGGCTAATGGGTGAAGCTTTCTTT; CDR3: CASSPGQGLMGEAFF; J: TRBJ1-1; D: TRBD1; size: few; V: TRBV10-1
DNA: TGTGCCAGCAGCCGGGACAGGTGGAACACTGAAGCTTTCTTT; CDR3: CASSRDRWNTEAFF; J: TRBJ1-1; D: TRBD1; size: NA; V: TRBV6-5
DNA: TGTGCCAGCTCATCGAGACAGGGACAACAGCCCCAGCATTTT; CDR3: CASSSRQGQQPQHF; J: TRBJ1-5; D: TRBD1; size: once; V: TRBV18
DNA: TGCGCCAGCAGCGGGGGGACCCTCAATGAGCAGTTCTTC; CDR3: CASSGGTLNEQFF; J: TRBJ2-1; D: NA; size: NA; V: TRBV5-1
DNA: TGCGCCAGCAAGGGGGATGAAAAACTGTTTTTT; CDR3: CASKGDEKLFF; J: TRBJ1-4; D: NA; size: NA; V: TRBV5-1
DNA: TGTGCCAGCAGCGTAGGGTCTCTAGCGCTTAACACCGGGGAGCTGTTTTTT; CDR3: CASSVGSLALNTGELFF; J: TRBJ2-2; D: NA; size: NA; V: TRBV9
DNA: TGTGCCAGTAGTACCGCGTTCCACGAGCAGTACTTC; CDR3: CASSTAFHEQYF; J: TRBJ2-7; D: NA; size: NA; V: TRBV19
DNA: TGTGCCAGCAGTGAAGATTCGAACAGGTTCAATCAGCCCCAGCATTTT; CDR3: CASSEDSNRFNQPQHF; J: TRBJ1-5; D: NA; size: NA; V: TRBV6-1
DNA: TGTGCCAGCACCATGGCAGGGGCAACTAATGAAAAACTGTTTTTT; CDR3: CASTMAGATNEKLFF; J: TRBJ1-4; D: NA; size: NA; V: TRBV2
DNA: TGTGCCAGCAGCCCAGTGTACCAAGAGACCCAGTACTTC; CDR3: CASSPVYQETQYF; J: TRBJ2-5; D: NA; size: NA; V: TRBV28
DNA: TGTGCCAGCAGCGAGGGACAGGGCGGACCTTACGAGCAGTACTTC; CDR3: CASSEGQGGPYEQYF; J: TRBJ2-7; D: TRBD1; size: NA; V: TRBV9
DNA: TGTGCCATCAGTGAAGGGGGCGGACCCTACGAGCAGTACTTC; CDR3: CAISEGGGPYEQYF; J: TRBJ2-7; D: TRBD1; size: NA; V: TRBV10-3
DNA: TGTGCCAGCAGCCGAAGACTAGCTGGTCCCCAAAACATTCAGTACTTC; CDR3: CASSRRLAGPQNIQYF; J: TRBJ2-4; D: TRBD2; size: NA; V: TRBV5-6
DNA: TGTGCCTGGGCAGCCCTGGGCTCCGGGGAGCTGTTTTTT; CDR3: CAWAALGSGELFF; J: TRBJ2-2; D: NA; size: NA; V: TRBV6-7
DNA: TGTGCCAGCAGTGTTGCGGGAGGGCTCCCAGATACGCAGTATTTT; CDR3: CASSVAGGLPDTQYF; J: TRBJ2-3; D: TRBD2; size: NA; V: TRBV6-4
DNA: TGCGCCAGCAGCTTGGGTTTGAGCGGGAACACTGAAGCTTTCTTT; CDR3: CASSLGLSGNTEAFF; J: TRBJ1-1; D: NA; size: NA; V: TRBV5-1
DNA: TGTGCCAGCAGTAAAGGACAGGGCGGTCCGACTGAAGCTTTCTTT; CDR3: CASSKGQGGPTEAFF; J: TRBJ1-1; D: TRBD1; size: few; V: TRBV7-2
DNA: TGCGCCAGCAGCGGCCGGCGGGCCGGCGGGAACACCGGGGAGCTGTTTTTT; CDR3: CASSGRRAGGNTGELFF; J: TRBJ2-2; D: NA; size: NA; V: TRBV4-1
DNA: TGTGCCAGCAGCCCCGGGTTGTCGGGAAGAAACACTGAAGCTTTCTTT; CDR3: CASSPGLSGRNTEAFF; J: TRBJ1-1; D: NA; size: NA; V: TRBV28
DNA: TGTGCCAGCAGCCTGGGACTAGCGGGGGGAACGGGAGTCGAGCAGTACTTC; CDR3: CASSLGLAGGTGVEQYF; J: TRBJ2-7; D: TRBD2; size: NA; V: TRBV3-1/TRBV3-2
DNA: TGTGCCAGCAGCTTGGTCCTCCAGGGGGGTGGAAACACCATATATTTT; CDR3: CASSLVLQGGGNTIYF; J: TRBJ1-3; D: TRBD1; size: NA; V: TRBV5-6
DNA: TGTGCCAGCAGCCCGGACAGGGGCAGGAATTCACCCCTCCACTTT; CDR3: CASSPDRGRNSPLHF; J: TRBJ1-6; D: TRBD1; size: NA; V: TRBV14
DNA: TGTGCCAGCAGCGGACAGGGAACGGAAGAAAAACTGTTTTTT; CDR3: CASSGQGTEEKLFF; J: TRBJ1-4; D: TRBD1; size: NA; V: TRBV5-4
DNA: TGTGCCAGCAGCTTATCATCAGGGTTTAGCACAGATACGCAGTATTTT; CDR3: CASSLSSGFSTDTQYF; J: TRBJ2-3; D: NA; size: few; V: TRBV7-6
DNA: TGCAGCGTTCTCACAGGGGACATGACTGAAGCTTTCTTT; CDR3: CSVLTGDMTEAFF; J: TRBJ1-1; D: TRBD1; size: many; V: TRBV29-1
DNA: TGCGCCAGCAGCTTGCGCACGGGAGGTTCCTACAATGAGCAGTTCTTC; CDR3: CASSLRTGGSYNEQFF; J: TRBJ2-1; D: TRBD2; size: NA; V: TRBV5-1
DNA: TGTGCCAGCAGAACTAGCGGTTACACAGATACGCAGTATTTT; CDR3: CASRTSGYTDTQYF; J: TRBJ2-3; D: TRBD2; size: NA; V: TRBV27
DNA: TGTGCCAGCAGACGTACGAGGGATGAGCAGTTCTTC; CDR3: CASRRTRDEQFF; J: TRBJ2-1; D: NA; size: NA; V: TRBV5-4
DNA: TGTGCCAGCAGCCTCGGACTAGCGGGGGCCCAAGAGACCCAGTACTTC; CDR3: CASSLGLAGAQETQYF; J: TRBJ2-5; D: TRBD2; size: NA; V: TRBV9
DNA: TGTGCCAGCAGTTACGTTGTCAGGGGTAAAACTGAAGCTTTCTTT; CDR3: CASSYVVRGKTEAFF; J: TRBJ1-1; D: NA; size: many; V: TRBV6-5
DNA: TGCGCCAGCGGGGCAGCATCCTACGAGCAGTACTTC; CDR3: CASGAASYEQYF; J: TRBJ2-7; D: NA; size: NA; V: TRBV10-2
DNA: TGTGCCAGCAGTTTATTGGACATGGGTGTAAACAATGAGCAGTTCTTC; CDR3: CASSLLDMGVNNEQFF; J: TRBJ2-1; D: NA; size: NA; V: TRBV28
DNA: TGTGCCAGCAGTGAAAAGGACAAACAAGAGACCCAGTACTTC; CDR3: CASSEKDKQETQYF; J: TRBJ2-5; D: NA; size: NA; V: TRBV2
DNA: TGTGCCAGCAGCTATGAAGGGGGTGAAGGAAACACCATATATTTT; CDR3: CASSYEGGEGNTIYF; J: TRBJ1-3; D: NA; size: NA; V: TRBV5-5
DNA: TGCAGCGTTGAATACGCCAGGGAACCCACAGATACGCAGTATTTT; CDR3: CSVEYAREPTDTQYF; J: TRBJ2-3; D: NA; size: NA; V: TRBV29-1
DNA: TGCAGCGCCACGGGACAGGGTACTTCCGAGCAGTACTTC; CDR3: CSATGQGTSEQYF; J: TRBJ2-7; D: TRBD1; size: NA; V: TRBV29-1
DNA: TGCGCCAGCAGCCCGCAAGGACTAGCGTTGAATGAGCAGTTCTTC; CDR3: CASSPQGLALNEQFF; J: TRBJ2-1; D: TRBD2; size: NA; V: TRBV5-1
DNA: TGTGCCAGCAGCCGACAGGGGCTTTCCTATCAGCCCCAGCATTTT; CDR3: CASSRQGLSYQPQHF; J: TRBJ1-5; D: TRBD1; size: NA; V: TRBV2
DNA: TGTGCCAGTCCGCGGGTGACCCCGGCCTATGGCTACACCTTC; CDR3: CASPRVTPAYGYTF; J: TRBJ1-2; D: NA; size: NA; V: TRBV19
DNA: TGTGCCAGCAGCTTCGAGGGTGGCAATCAGCCCCAGCATTTT; CDR3: CASSFEGGNQPQHF; J: TRBJ1-5; D: NA; size: NA; V: TRBV7-9
DNA: TGTGCCAGCAGGGGGGGAACCTACAATGAGCAGTTCTTC; CDR3: CASRGGTYNEQFF; J: TRBJ2-1; D: NA; size: NA; V: TRBV12-3/TRBV12-4
DNA: TGTGCCAGCAGTTACAGGGGAGGCTACACCTTC; CDR3: CASSYRGGYTF; J: TRBJ1-2; D: TRBD1; size: few; V: TRBV25-1
DNA: TGTGCCAGCAGTCCAACAGGGGGAAGTGGAGACTACACTGAAGCTTTCTTT; CDR3: CASSPTGGSGDYTEAFF; J: TRBJ1-1; D: TRBD1; size: NA; V: TRBV6-6
DNA: TGTGCCATCAGTGAGGCTAGAAGGAGGGGCGACCAAGAGACCCAGTACTTC; CDR3: CAISEARRRGDQETQYF; J: TRBJ2-5; D: NA; size: NA; V: TRBV10-3
DNA: TGTGCCATCAGTGAGTCGAGTAATCCGGGACCCGGGAGGGACACTGAAGCTTTCTTT; CDR3: CAISESSNPGPGRDTEAFF; J: TRBJ1-1; D: NA; size: NA; V: TRBV10-3
DNA: TGTGCCAGCAGTGAATACGGGAGGAATGAAAAACTGTTTTTT; CDR3: CASSEYGRNEKLFF; J: TRBJ1-4; D: NA; size: NA; V: TRBV6-1
DNA: TGTGCCAGCAGTACGAGGACGGGAACTAATTCACCCCTCCACTTT; CDR3: CASSTRTGTNSPLHF; J: TRBJ1-6; D: NA; size: NA; V: TRBV6-5